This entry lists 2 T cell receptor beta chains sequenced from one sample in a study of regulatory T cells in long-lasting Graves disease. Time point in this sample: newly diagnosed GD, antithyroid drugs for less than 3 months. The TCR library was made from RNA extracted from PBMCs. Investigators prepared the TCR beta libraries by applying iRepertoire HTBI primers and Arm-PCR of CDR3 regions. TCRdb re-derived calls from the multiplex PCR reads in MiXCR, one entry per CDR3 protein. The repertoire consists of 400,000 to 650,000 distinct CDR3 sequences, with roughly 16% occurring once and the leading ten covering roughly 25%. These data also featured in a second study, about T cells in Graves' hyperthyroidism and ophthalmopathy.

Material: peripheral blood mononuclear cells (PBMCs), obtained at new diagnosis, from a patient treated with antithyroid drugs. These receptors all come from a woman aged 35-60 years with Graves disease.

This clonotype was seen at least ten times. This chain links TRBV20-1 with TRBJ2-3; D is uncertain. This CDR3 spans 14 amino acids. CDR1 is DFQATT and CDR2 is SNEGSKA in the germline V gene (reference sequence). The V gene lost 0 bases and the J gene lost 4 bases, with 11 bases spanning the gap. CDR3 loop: CSARERSPPDTQYF. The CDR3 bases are TGCAGTGCTAGAGAACGGAGTCCCCCAGATACGCAGTATTTT.

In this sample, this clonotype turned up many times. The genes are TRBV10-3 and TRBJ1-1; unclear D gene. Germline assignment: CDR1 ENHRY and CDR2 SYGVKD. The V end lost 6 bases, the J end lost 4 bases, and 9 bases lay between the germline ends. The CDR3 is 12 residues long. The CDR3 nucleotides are TGTGCCATCAGGACTGAGGGCACTGAAGCTTTCTTT. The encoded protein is CAIRTEGTEAFF.